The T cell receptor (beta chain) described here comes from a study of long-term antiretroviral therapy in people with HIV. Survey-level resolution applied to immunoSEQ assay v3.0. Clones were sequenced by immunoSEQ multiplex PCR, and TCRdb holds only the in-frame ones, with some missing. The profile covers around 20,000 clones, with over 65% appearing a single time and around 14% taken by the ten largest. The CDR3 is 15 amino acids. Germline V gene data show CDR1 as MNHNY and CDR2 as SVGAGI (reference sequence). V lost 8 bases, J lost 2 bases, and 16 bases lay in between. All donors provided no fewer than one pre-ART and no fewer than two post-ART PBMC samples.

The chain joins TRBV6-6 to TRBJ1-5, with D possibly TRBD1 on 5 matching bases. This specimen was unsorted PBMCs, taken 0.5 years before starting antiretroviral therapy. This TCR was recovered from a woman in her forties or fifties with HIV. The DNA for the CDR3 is TGTGCCAGCTTCAATGGGGGAGAAGGCAATCAGCCCCAGCATTTT. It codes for CASFNGGEGNQPQHF.